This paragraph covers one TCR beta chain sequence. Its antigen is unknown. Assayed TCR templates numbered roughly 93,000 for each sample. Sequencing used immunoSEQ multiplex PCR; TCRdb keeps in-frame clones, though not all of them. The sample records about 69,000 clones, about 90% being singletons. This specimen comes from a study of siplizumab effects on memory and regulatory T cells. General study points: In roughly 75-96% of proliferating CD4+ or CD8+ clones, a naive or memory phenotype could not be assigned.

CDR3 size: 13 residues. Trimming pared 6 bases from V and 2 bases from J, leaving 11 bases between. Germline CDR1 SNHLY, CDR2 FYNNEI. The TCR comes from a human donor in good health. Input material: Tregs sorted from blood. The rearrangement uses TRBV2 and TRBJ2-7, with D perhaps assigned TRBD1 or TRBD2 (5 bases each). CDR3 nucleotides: TGTGCCAGCAGGGTCGGGACGGCCTACGAGCAGTACTTC. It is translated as CASRVGTAYEQYF.